This T cell receptor beta chain was identified during a study of OX40 agonist ivuxolimab in advanced cancers. TCRdb's table, derived via immunoSEQ multiplex PCR, lists solely in-frame clones and lacks some. Of 45,000 to 65,000 clones in the sample, about 90% were seen once. This CDR3 is built from 15 residues. Trimming stripped 4 bases from V and 0 bases from J, with 10 bases between. From germline, CDR1 is SGHAT and CDR2 FQNNGV. Anyone with autoimmune disease history or systemic immunosuppression was excluded. The chain links TRBV11-2 to TRBJ2-1; D not resolved. The source was CD4+ or CD8+ T cells sorted from blood, collected in a trial of the OX40 agonist ivuxolimab. This receptor was obtained from an adult with an advanced solid tumor such as melanoma, head and neck, liver or kidney cancer. This CDR3 is CASSSEGSSYNEQFF. Here the CDR3 DNA reads TGTGCCAGCAGCTCCGAAGGAAGCTCCTACAATGAGCAGTTCTTC.